Listed here is a single T cell receptor beta chain. The germline CDR1 and CDR2 sequences are LNHNV and YYDKDF (reference sequence). CDR3 length equals 16 residues. Trimming shortened V by 5 bases and J by 0 bases, and 16 bases separated the two germline ends. These data come from a study of blood T cell repertoires in COVID-19. Looking at the study overall: The samples span acute and convalescent COVID-19 from the United States, Italy and Spain. In each case, the material was cDNA or gDNA derived from T cells, B-cell-depleted T cells, or PBMCs.

Per the authors' pipeline: Estimates of nucleated cell counts were drawn from the amplification of reference gene primers. The repertoire was sequenced with immunoSEQ multiplex PCR; TCRdb's copy has only in-frame clones and lacks some. V and J calls plus clone size are reproduced from that table; the DNA served to infer D and trimming. Of some 140,000 clones listed, 70% to 85% were seen once; the top ten hold approximately 30%. The sequence was obtained from a woman in her sixties or seventies with acute or convalescent COVID-19. Sequencing used peripheral blood. The V and J genes are TRBV15 and TRBJ1-2; a possible D gene is TRBD1 (5 bases). The CDR3 sequence is CATSPGGALANYGYTF. Here the CDR3 DNA reads TGTGCCACCAGCCCCGGGGGAGCCTTAGCTAACTATGGCTACACCTTC.